This is a list of T cell receptor beta chains from one sample in a study of Graves' ophthalmopathy and Graves' hyperthyroidism. Using its own MiXCR run on the multiplex PCR reads, TCRdb lists one record per CDR3 protein. This repertoire shows approximately 1.2 million distinct CDR3 sequences, 35% to 40% found once; its top ten account for around 10%. Material: peripheral blood or thyroid tissue (not recorded which). These receptor sequences come from an adult man with Graves' hyperthyroidism. CDR3s include the opening cysteine and the closing phenylalanine or tryptophan. The D gene is left open where the match is weak. Rows may omit the clone size; those that give it use once, few, many or a size class.

v_call	j_call	d_call	clone_size	cdr3_nt	cdr3_aa
TRBV14	TRBJ1-1	TRBD1	NA	TGTGCCAGCAGCGCACGGACAGGGGGTAGTGGCACTGAAGCTTTCTTT	CASSARTGGSGTEAFF
TRBV29-1	TRBJ1-4	NA	many	TGCAGCGTTTCGTCAGGAGGTGTCCTTAATGAAAAACTGTTTTTT	CSVSSGGVLNEKLFF
TRBV13	TRBJ2-5	TRBD2	NA	TGTGCCAGCAGCTTACGGGCTAGCGGGAGTTCGTGGGAGACCCAGTACTTC	CASSLRASGSSWETQYF
TRBV20-1	TRBJ1-6	NA	once	TGCAGTGCTAGATTCGGGGGGTCACCCCTCCACTTT	CSARFGGSPLHF
TRBV12-3/TRBV12-4	TRBJ1-1	NA	NA	TGTGCCAGCACTAGGGACGGGCAGAACACTGAAGCTTTCTTT	CASTRDGQNTEAFF
TRBV6-5	TRBJ2-7	TRBD2	few	TGTGCCAGCCTCGCCCCGGCTAGCGGGAATTACGAGCAGTACTTC	CASLAPASGNYEQYF
TRBV29-1	TRBJ2-5	NA	NA	TGCAGCGTTGAAGAAAGGGCAGGAGATGGGACCCAGTACTTC	CSVEERAGDGTQYF
TRBV28	TRBJ2-7	TRBD1	few	TGTGCCAGCAGTTCATCGGACAGGGGGGGGAACGAGCAGTACTTC	CASSSSDRGGNEQYF
TRBV5-1	TRBJ1-2	TRBD1	NA	TGCGCCAGCAGCTTAGCCGGGACAGGGGGCTATGGCTACACCTTC	CASSLAGTGGYGYTF
TRBV20-1	TRBJ2-7	NA	NA	TGCAGTGCCCGGCGGGACACGTACGAGCAGTACTTC	CSARRDTYEQYF
TRBV7-9	TRBJ1-1	NA	many	TGTGCCAGCAGCTCCCGCAGCGCCGAGAACACTGAAGCTTTCTTT	CASSSRSAENTEAFF
TRBV20-1	TRBJ2-7	TRBD1	few	TGCAGTGCTAGACAGGGGGTGGGCCACGAGCGGTACTTC	CSARQGVGHERYF